The rows below give T cell receptor beta chains drawn from one sample of a study of memory B cells and T cells in multiple sclerosis. TCRdb keeps only in-frame clones here, not all; method: immunoSEQ multiplex PCR. The sample has fewer than 9,000 clones; around three fifths are singletons. The specimen was memory (CD45RO+) CD8+ T cells from blood. All receptors come from a human donor with multiple sclerosis. CDR3s include the opening cysteine and the closing phenylalanine or tryptophan. Each record gives: CDR3 length, V gene, CDR3 protein.

>10|TRBV11-2
CASSFGEQFF
>13|TRBV11-2
CASEGQEYYGYTF
>19|TRBV5-1
CASSLIGGGVVDGNYGYTF
>13|TRBV6-6
CASSYSPLNEQFF
>17|TRBV27
CASSTGDAADSYNEQFF
>15|TRBV5-4
CASSRERGDYNEQFF
>15|TRBV6-4
CASSELAGGKETQYF
>16|TRBV9
CASSVGGGDSYNEQFF
>14|TRBV6-5
CASSEDREQETQYF
>17|TRBV4-1
CASSPRAAGAANSPLHF
>14|TRBV14
CASSLTGGNSPLHF
>17|TRBV30
CAWSAAPLDRVTGELFF
>15|TRBV6-1
CASSGLAGGPETQYF
>14|TRBV14
CASSQVTENTEAFF
>12|TRBV27
CASRVGGDGLHF
>13|TRBV7-3
CASSSSGGLGYTF
>13|TRBV25-1
CASSGGLGYGYTF
>15|TRBV6-5
CASSLGTGWEETQYF
>15|TRBV9
CASSAPVLGLDTQYF
>17|TRBV27
CASSFPGTTFLGCEQYF
>15|TRBV5-4
CASSLGVTGGYKQYF
>15|TRBV19
CASSIGRAGAYEQYF
>14|TRBV19
CATRAGAGDTEAFF